This T cell receptor (beta chain) originates from a study of cytomegalovirus exposure and HLA in healthy donors. Whole-study context: In a later analysis, the 90 to 150 validation repertoires were reported to have used the same platform as the roughly 600 first-cohort repertoires.

From germline, CDR1 is KGHSH and CDR2 LQKENI. The CDR3 consists of 15 residues. Deletions cut 6 bases from V and 2 bases from J, with 14 bases between. The study drew the donors from its roughly 120-subject validation cohort, separate from the roughly 700-subject first cohort. TCRdb's table, derived via immunoSEQ multiplex PCR, lists solely in-frame clones and lacks some. The data show around 50,000 clones, 85% to 95% seen once. The sequenced sample consisted of PBMCs. This TCR came from a woman between 18 and 29 years old in good health and CMV-seronegative. The chain carries TRBV18 and TRBJ1-3, with D tentatively TRBD1 (6 bases). This CDR3 is CASSPTGRPGNTIYF. CDR3 in DNA: TGTGCCAGCTCGCCAACAGGGCGTCCTGGAAACACCATATATTTT.